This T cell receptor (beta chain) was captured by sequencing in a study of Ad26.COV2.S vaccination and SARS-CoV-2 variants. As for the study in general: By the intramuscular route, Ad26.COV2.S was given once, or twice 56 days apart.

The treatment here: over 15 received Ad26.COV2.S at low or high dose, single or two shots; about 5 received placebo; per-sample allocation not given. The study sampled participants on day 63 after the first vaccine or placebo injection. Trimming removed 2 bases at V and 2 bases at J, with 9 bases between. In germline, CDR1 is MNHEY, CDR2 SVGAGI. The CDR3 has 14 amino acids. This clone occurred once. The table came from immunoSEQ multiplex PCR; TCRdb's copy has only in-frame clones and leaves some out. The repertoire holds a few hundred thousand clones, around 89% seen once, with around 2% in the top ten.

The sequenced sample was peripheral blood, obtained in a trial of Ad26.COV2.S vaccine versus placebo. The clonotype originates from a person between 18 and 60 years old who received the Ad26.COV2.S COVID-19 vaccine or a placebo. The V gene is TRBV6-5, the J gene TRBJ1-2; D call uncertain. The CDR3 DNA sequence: TGTGCCAGCAGTTACGCCGGACGAAACTATGGCTACACCTTC. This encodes CASSYAGRNYGYTF.